Presented here are 2 T cell receptor beta chains from one specimen sequenced in a study of post-analysis software for immune sequencing data. Study-level points and caveats: TRBV5-6, TRBV5-1 and TRBV20-1 belonged to a set of a few TRBV segments that were more frequent in patients than controls.

Unique-molecular-identifier-tagged TCR beta cDNA libraries were used. TCRdb used MiXCR to reprocess the PCR reads, holding one entry per CDR3 protein. The data contain hundreds of thousands of distinct CDR3 sequences, roughly half of them seen just once; the ten biggest clones take up 4.6%. These receptors' targets are unknown. Specimen: blood. The receptor set was obtained from a girl aged 5 to 17 with multiple sclerosis.

This clonotype showed up just a few times. V usage is TRBV7-3 and J usage is TRBJ1-2; TRBD1 is a possible D gene (6 bases). V dropped 4 bases and J dropped 4 bases, with 10 bases sitting between them. The CDR3 is made up of 13 amino acids. Germline CDR1 SGHTA, CDR2 FQGTGA. The DNA of the CDR3 is TGTGCCAGCAGCTCCTCAGGGGCCTATGGCTACACCTTC. It encodes CASSSSGAYGYTF.

The chain has TRBV3-1 and TRBJ1-2, with 9 positions matching TRBD1. The CDR3 consists of 13 residues. Germline V gene lookup returns CDR1 LGHDT and CDR2 YNNKEL (reference sequence). Unmatched junction bases numbered 5, after V lost 5 bases and J lost 7 bases. CDR3 in amino acids: CASSEQGAAGYTF. DNA of the CDR3: TGTGCCAGCAGCGAACAGGGGGCGGCTGGCTACACCTTC.